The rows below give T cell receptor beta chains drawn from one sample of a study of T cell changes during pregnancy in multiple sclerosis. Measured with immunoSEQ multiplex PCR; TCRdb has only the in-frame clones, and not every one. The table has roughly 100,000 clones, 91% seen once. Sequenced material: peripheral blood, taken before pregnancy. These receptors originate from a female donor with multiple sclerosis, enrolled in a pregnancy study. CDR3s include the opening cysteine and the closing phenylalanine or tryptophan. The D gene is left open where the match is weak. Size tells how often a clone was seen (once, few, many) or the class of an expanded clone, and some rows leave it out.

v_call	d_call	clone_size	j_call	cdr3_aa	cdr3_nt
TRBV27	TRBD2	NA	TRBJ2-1	CASRSLAREGPNEQFF	TGTGCCAGCAGGAGTCTAGCGCGGGAGGGCCCCAATGAGCAGTTCTTC
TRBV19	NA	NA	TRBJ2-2	CASSSLVHRTNTGELFF	TGTGCCAGTAGTTCCCTAGTCCACAGGACGAACACCGGGGAGCTGTTTTTT
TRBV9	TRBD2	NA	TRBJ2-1	CASSVDLAGGVYNEQFF	TGTGCCAGCAGCGTAGACCTGGCGGGAGGTGTTTACAATGAGCAGTTCTTC
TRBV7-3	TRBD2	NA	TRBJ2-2	CASRMTSGGATGELFF	TGTGCCAGCAGGATGACTAGCGGGGGGGCCACCGGGGAGCTGTTTTTT
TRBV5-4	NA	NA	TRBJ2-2	CASSPRATGELFF	TGTGCCAGCAGCCCGAGGGCCACCGGGGAGCTGTTTTTT
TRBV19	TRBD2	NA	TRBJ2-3	CATTSGGHTDTQYF	TGTGCCACCACTAGCGGAGGCCACACAGATACGCAGTATTTT
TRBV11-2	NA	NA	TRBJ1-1	CASSRFGANTEAFF	TGTGCCAGCAGTCGCTTTGGAGCCAACACTGAAGCTTTCTTT
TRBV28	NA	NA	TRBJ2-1	CASSFRTKGVGEQFF	TGTGCCAGCAGTTTTAGGACAAAAGGCGTGGGTGAGCAGTTCTTC
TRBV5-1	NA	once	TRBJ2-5	CASSLEAGLGETQYF	TGCGCCAGCAGCTTGGAGGCAGGACTTGGGGAGACCCAGTACTTC
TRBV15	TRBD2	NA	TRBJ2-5	CATSRGGVAGYQETQYF	TGTGCCACCAGCAGAGGCGGGGTAGCGGGCTACCAAGAGACCCAGTACTTC
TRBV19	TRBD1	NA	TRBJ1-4	CASSATGTANEKLFF	TGTGCCAGTAGTGCGACCGGGACAGCGAATGAAAAACTGTTTTTT
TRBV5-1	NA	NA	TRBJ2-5	CASSDPGGWETQYF	TGCGCCAGCAGCGATCCGGGGGGCTGGGAGACCCAGTACTTC
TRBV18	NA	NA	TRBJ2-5	CASSEFLQETQYF	TGTGCCAGCTCCGAGTTCTTACAAGAGACCCAGTACTTC
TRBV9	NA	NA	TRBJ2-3	CASSVDGVPRDTQYF	TGTGCCAGCAGCGTAGACGGGGTGCCACGAGATACGCAGTATTTT
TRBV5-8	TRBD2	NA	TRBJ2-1	CASSIIAGGYNEQFF	TGTGCCAGCAGCATTATAGCGGGGGGGTACAATGAGCAGTTCTTC
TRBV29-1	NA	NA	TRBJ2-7	CTVGQAHEQYF	TGCACCGTTGGGCAGGCACACGAGCAGTACTTC